The 9 T cell receptor beta chains below all came from one sample that was sequenced in a study of CXCR3-negative and CXCR3-positive naive CD8 T cells. Points from the study as a whole: Greater hydrophobicity was found in TRB CDR3s of CXCR3-positive naive cells than of CXCR3-negative naive cells.

Via 5' RACE with UMI labels, TRB cDNA libraries were prepared. TCRdb re-called the 5' RACE reads and shows each CDR3 protein once, DNA omitted. Recorded for this sample: 140,000 to 150,000 distinct CDR3 sequences. Their target antigens are unknown. Sequencing was carried out using naive CXCR3+ CD8+ T cells from blood. The subset denotes: CD45RO-CCR7+CD27+CD95- naive CD8+ T cells expressing CXCR3 (TNR3+). These TCRs come from a human donor in good health. Some clones in this sample may be carry-over from other donors' samples.

The chain recombines TRBV29-1 with TRBJ1-2; lacking DNA, the TRBD1 call made by TCRdb goes unchecked. Germline V gives CDR1 SQVTM, CDR2 ANQGSEA. The CDR3 totals 15 residues. CDR3 loop: CSVEDRQGAAYGYTF.

The chain carries TRBV6-2 or TRBV6-3 and TRBJ2-7; TCRdb lists TRBD1, though no DNA is available to test this call. Germline CDR1 and CDR2: MNHEY and SVGEGT. CDR3 length equals 14 residues. The CDR3 spells CASSYSGTGIEQYF.

This chain connects TRBV15 to TRBJ2-1; TCRdb reports TRBD1, a call that lacks DNA to check it against. There are 15 residues in the CDR3. In germline, CDR1 is LNHNV, CDR2 YYDKDF (reference sequence). CDR3 loop: CATSRDRESYNEQFF.

The CDR3 loop reads CASSSDMMNTEAFF. The chain links TRBV5-1 to TRBJ1-1; without DNA, the TCRdb call of TRBD1 cannot be checked. Per the germline V gene, CDR1 is SGHRS and CDR2 is YFSETQ. This CDR3 region has 14 residues.

The chain's CDR3 is CASSQVSGIYGYTF. The rearrangement links TRBV4-1 to TRBJ1-2. CDR3 size: 14 residues. CDR1 is MGHRA and CDR2 is YSYEKL in the germline V gene.

The chain has TRBV12-3 or TRBV12-4 and TRBJ2-3; TCRdb calls TRBD2, which cannot be checked without DNA. This CDR3 is built from 16 residues. CDR3 residues: CASSLGLAGSTDTQYF.

V usage is TRBV6-6 and J usage is TRBJ2-1; TCRdb calls TRBD2, which cannot be checked without DNA. CDR1 is MNHNY, CDR2 SVGAGI, per germline (reference sequence). The length of the CDR3 is 16 residues. The CDR3 loop reads CASNDPPTNSYNEQFF.

V usage is TRBV20-1 and J usage is TRBJ2-3. The CDR3 contains 13 residues. CDR1 and CDR2 from the germline V gene are DFQATT and SNEGSKA (reference sequence). CDR3: CSAREVLTDTQYF.

The V gene is TRBV13, the J gene TRBJ1-1; no DNA is available, so the TRBD1 call from TCRdb remains unchecked. The V gene's germline CDR1 is PRHDT and CDR2 FYEKMQ (reference sequence). The CDR3 runs to 15 residues. CDR3 sequence reads: CASSPARGVNTEAFF.